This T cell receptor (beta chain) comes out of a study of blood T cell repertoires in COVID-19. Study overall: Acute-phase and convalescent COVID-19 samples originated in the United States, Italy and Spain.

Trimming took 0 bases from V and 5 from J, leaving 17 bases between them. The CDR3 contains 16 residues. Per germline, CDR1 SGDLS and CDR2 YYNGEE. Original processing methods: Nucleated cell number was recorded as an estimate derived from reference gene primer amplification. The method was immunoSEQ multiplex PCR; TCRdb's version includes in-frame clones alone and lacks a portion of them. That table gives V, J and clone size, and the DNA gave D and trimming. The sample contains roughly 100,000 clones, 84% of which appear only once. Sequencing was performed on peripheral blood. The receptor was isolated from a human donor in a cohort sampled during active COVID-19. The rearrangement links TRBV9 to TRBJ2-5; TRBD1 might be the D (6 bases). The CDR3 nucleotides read TGTGCCAGCAGCGTAGGGGTGGGGGCAAGCAGGGAGACCCAGTACTTC. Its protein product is CASSVGVGASRETQYF.